The next 7 T cell receptor beta chains were all read from a single sample in a study of vaccination and CD4 T cells after COVID-19 (dated by TCRdb to about 2022). Sample treatment or condition, as interpreted from the label and publication: 10-day PBMC culture with coronavirus spike peptide pools or control peptides (ViraFEST assay). Libraries were prepared through PCR. The instrument was an Illumina iSeq 100. DNA from cultured CD4+ T cells was subjected to TCR sequencing with the Oncomine TCR Beta short-read assay at the Johns Hopkins FTIC core. TCRdb applied fastp at Q25 and MiXCR to the public reads, then kept only in-frame beta chains. CDR3 protein sequences are deduplicated, and each keeps its most common genes and DNA. The sample profile shows 10,000 to 13,000 distinct CDR3 sequences; 31% of them were found once. The biggest ten clones account for approximately 8.8% of the sample. For these receptors, no antigen is known.

The sample was CD4+ T cells from blood, cultured in vitro. Receptors were obtained from a human donor who had recovered from COVID-19.

The chain is built from TRBV6-1 and TRBJ2-5; D could derive from TRBD1 or TRBD2 (6 bases each). V lost 6 bases to trimming and J lost 3 bases, with 20 bases between them. This CDR3 is 16 amino acids long. The germline CDR1 and CDR2 sequences are MNHNS and SASEGT. The CDR3 DNA follows: TGTGCCAGCAGACGTCTGGACAGAGGGGGGAAAGAGACCCAGTACTTC. Amino acids: CASRRLDRGGKETQYF.

CDR3 sequence: CASSLFRANSPLHF. The CDR3 nucleotides read TGTGCCAGCAGCTTATTTAGGGCTAATTCACCCCTCCACTTT. The rearrangement uses TRBV5-4 and TRBJ1-6; no reliable D call. The CDR3 is 14 amino acids. The V gene's germline CDR1 is SGHNT and CDR2 YYREEE (reference sequence). The ends were cut back, 2 bases at V and 6 bases at J, with 9 bases in the middle.

This clonotype rates as medium-sized (0.01 to 0.1%). This chain joins TRBV20-1 and TRBJ1-2; D unresolved. There are 14 residues in the CDR3. The V gene lost 5 bases and the J gene lost 5 bases, with 18 bases spanning the gap. Germline V lookup: CDR1 DFQATT, CDR2 SNEGSKA (reference sequence). CDR3 DNA: TGCAGTGCTCAATCGCTGATTGCCCGGTATGGCTACACCTTC. It yields the protein CSAQSLIARYGYTF.

This clonotype is labeled medium-sized. The J gene is TRBJ1-2, the V gene TRBV24-1, with D perhaps matching TRBD1 (6 bases). Trimming left V 4 bases short and J 7 bases short, with 15 bases between. Germline V gene lookup returns CDR1 KGHDR and CDR2 SFDVKD. The CDR3 spans 14 residues. DNA for the CDR3: TGTGCCACCAGTGACCCAACAGGGTTCAGTGGCTACACCTTC. Amino acids: CATSDPTGFSGYTF.

The rearrangement links TRBV6-2 or TRBV6-3 to TRBJ2-1; 11 bases agree with TRBD2. This CDR3 has 13 residues. Germline-derived CDR1 and CDR2 are MNHEY and SVGEGT. V lost 5 bases, J lost 10 bases, and 4 bases stayed unmatched. The CDR3, as DNA: TGTGCCAGCAGTAACCGACTAGCGGGGGAGCAGTTCTTC. Residues: CASSNRLAGEQFF.

V usage is TRBV7-9 and J usage is TRBJ2-3; D gene ambiguous. The V end lost 8 bases, the J end lost 0 bases, and 9 bases lay between the germline ends. This CDR3 has 13 residues. Germline V gene lookup returns CDR1 SEHNR and CDR2 FQNEAQ (reference sequence). CDR3 in amino acids: CASCLMSTDTQYF. The CDR3 DNA sequence: TGTGCCAGCTGTCTGATGAGCACAGATACGCAGTATTTT. Drawing the rest from reference TRBV7-9 and TRBJ2-3, the complete variable domain is DTGVSQNPRHKITKRGQNVTFRCDPISEHNRLYWYRQTLGQGPEFLTYFQNEAQLEKSRLLSDRFSAERPKGSFSTLEIQRTEQGDSAMYLCASCLMSTDTQYFGPGTRLTVL.

This clonotype came up a few times. The rearrangement joins TRBV6-1 to TRBJ1-1, with D possibly TRBD1 on 5 matching bases. The CDR3 consists of 13 residues. V was pared by 7 bases and J by 2 bases, with 11 bases between. Germline lookup yields CDR1 MNHNS and CDR2 SASEGT. The CDR3 is CASKRGANTEAFF. CDR3 nucleotides: TGTGCCAGCAAGAGAGGGGCTAACACTGAAGCTTTCTTT.